A selection of T cell receptor beta chains follows, all from one sample in a study of patients and donors after allogeneic stem cell transplantation. TCRdb re-derived calls from the RT-PCR reads in MiXCR, one entry per CDR3 protein. The sample holds approximately 21,000 distinct CDR3 sequences, about 30% seen once. Sequencing was carried out using blood, either unsorted or a sorted T cell fraction (not recorded which). These TCRs come from a human donor who was either an allogeneic HSCT recipient or a stem cell or donor lymphocyte infusion donor (not recorded which). It is not recorded whose cells these are; they may come from a transplant donor. The CDR3 runs from the conserved cysteine through the conserved F or W. D genes are given only for firm matches. Only part of the rows carry a size: once, few, many, or a class if the clone is expanded.

TRBJ1-2 NA 17 TRBV20-1 NA TGCAGTGCTAGACTACTCCACCGGGCCTTAGCTAACTATGGCTACACCTTC CSARLLHRALANYGYTF
TRBJ2-3 NA 13 TRBV9 many TGTGCCAGCAGCGTATTAGGTACAGATACGCAGTATTTT CASSVLGTDTQYF
TRBJ1-2 TRBD1 14 TRBV12-3/TRBV12-4 NA TGTGCCAGCAGTTTAACAGGGGGTAACTATGGCTACACCTTC CASSLTGGNYGYTF
TRBJ1-2 TRBD1 14 TRBV20-1 few TGCAGTGCTAGAGCTGGGACAGGGAGAGATGGCTACACCTTC CSARAGTGRDGYTF
TRBJ2-7 NA 13 TRBV18 NA TGTGCCAGCTCACCCCCCGGAATTCGACAGCAGTACTTC CASSPPGIRQQYF
TRBJ1-6 TRBD1 14 TRBV20-1 NA TGCAGTGCTCGGCCGGGACAGTATAATTCACCCCTCCACTTT CSARPGQYNSPLHF
TRBJ1-1 NA 14 TRBV7-9 NA TGTGCCAGCAGCTTCCGACAGCCAAACACTGAAGCTTTCTTT CASSFRQPNTEAFF
TRBJ1-4 NA 15 TRBV3-2 NA TGTGCCAGCAGCCCAGGGGGCGCTTTGGATGAAAAACTGTTTTTT CASSPGGALDEKLFF
TRBJ2-7 TRBD1 16 TRBV24-1 NA TGTGCCACCAGTGATTTAGAGACAGGGGGGACCTACGAGCAGTACTTC CATSDLETGGTYEQYF
TRBJ1-6 TRBD1 15 TRBV4-1 NA TGCGCCAGCAGGGACGGACAGGAGATTAATTCACCCCTCCACTTT CASRDGQEINSPLHF
TRBJ2-3 TRBD2 15 TRBV10-3 NA TGTGCCATCAGACCGGGACTAGCGGGGACAGATACGCAGTATTTT CAIRPGLAGTDTQYF
TRBJ1-4 NA 15 TRBV7-3 NA TGTGCCAGCAGCTTATACAGGGCAACTAATGAAAAACTGTTTTTT CASSLYRATNEKLFF
TRBJ2-1 NA 13 TRBV20-1 few TGCAGCGCTATGGGATGGGGAAACAATGAGCAGTTCTTC CSAMGWGNNEQFF
TRBJ1-5 NA 15 TRBV7-9 NA TGTGCCAGCAGCCCAGGAGCATCTGGGAATCAGCCCCAGCATTTT CASSPGASGNQPQHF
TRBJ2-5 TRBD2 15 TRBV12-3/TRBV12-4 NA TGTGCCAGCAGTTTCAGCGGGGGGATCCAAGAGACCCAGTACTTC CASSFSGGIQETQYF
TRBJ2-3 NA 15 TRBV11-2 NA TGTGCCAGCAGCTTAGATCGAGGGCGCACAGATACGCAGTATTTT CASSLDRGRTDTQYF
TRBJ2-3 NA 13 TRBV6-2/TRBV6-3 NA TGTGCCAGCCTGGAGCCCCATCCACATACGCAGTATTTT CASLEPHPHTQYF
TRBJ2-3 NA 10 TRBV20-1 NA TGCAGTGCTAGACCAGATACGCAGTATTTT CSARPDTQYF
TRBJ1-2 TRBD1 15 TRBV7-2 NA TGTGCCTGCAGCTTACCGGGACAGCTTAACTATGGCTACACCTTC CACSLPGQLNYGYTF
TRBJ2-2 NA 13 TRBV7-9 NA TGTGCCAGCAGCTTTGGTGTCACCGGGGAGCTGTTTTTT CASSFGVTGELFF
TRBJ1-1 NA 13 TRBV6-4 many TGTGCCAGCAGTAAGGAGGAGAACACTGAAGCTTTCTTT CASSKEENTEAFF
TRBJ1-1 NA 14 TRBV5-1 NA TGCGCCAGCAGCTTGGGACCCTTGAACACTGAAGCTTTCTTT CASSLGPLNTEAFF
TRBJ1-5 TRBD1 18 TRBV12-3/TRBV12-4 NA TGTGCCAGCAGTTTAGCGCTAAGTGGGACAGGGTCGGAGCAGCCCCAGCATTTT CASSLALSGTGSEQPQHF